The 20 T cell receptor beta chains presented below share a single source sample, sequenced in a study of control samples from healthy donors and cancer patients. Some clones are missing from TCRdb's copy, which holds only in-frame ones; the method was immunoSEQ multiplex PCR. Of about 160,000 clones detected, less than 95% appear once; the ten largest clones hold 12% to 15%. Sequencing input: PBMCs. These receptors all stem from a man between 60 and 75 years old with colorectal cancer.

The chain links TRBV27 to TRBJ2-7; unclear D gene. V lost 5 bases and J 6 bases, leaving 17 bases between the germline ends. The CDR3 is 14 residues long. Germline lookup yields CDR1 MNHEY and CDR2 SMNVEV (reference sequence). CDR3 in DNA: TGTGCCAGCAGTACCCGGAACAGAGGACCCGAGCAGTACTTC. Translating it yields CASSTRNRGPEQYF.

The rearrangement uses TRBV2 and TRBJ2-7; 8 bases agree with TRBD1. Germline trimming cut 2 bases from V and 3 bases from J; bases unmatched to any gene: 9. This CDR3 contains 16 residues. Germline CDR1 and CDR2: SNHLY and FYNNEI. The CDR3 loop reads CASSERGRTGYYEQYF. CDR3 DNA sequence: TGTGCCAGCAGTGAAAGAGGTCGGACAGGGTACTACGAGCAGTACTTC.

The gene calls are TRBV5-1 and TRBJ2-7, with D possibly called TRBD1 or TRBD2 (6 bases each). V lost 4 bases to trimming and J lost 5 bases, with 22 bases between them. Germline values: CDR1 SGHRS, CDR2 YFSETQ. This CDR3 contains 16 residues. The CDR3 loop is CASSPWPGEVMDEQYF. The DNA of the CDR3 is TGCGCCAGCAGCCCTTGGCCAGGGGAGGTGATGGACGAGCAGTACTTC.

This clone showed up just once. The CDR3 region has the DNA TGCGCCAGCAGCTCCATAGGGGGGATGAACACTGAAGCTTTCTTT. Translation: CASSSIGGMNTEAFF. V gene TRBV5-1 combines with J gene TRBJ1-1, with D tentatively TRBD1 (6 bases). CDR1 is SGHRS, CDR2 YFSETQ, per germline. V lost 3 bases and J lost 0, with 12 bases in between. The CDR3 consists of 15 residues.

V and J are TRBV6-1 and TRBJ1-2; D is unresolved. The CDR3 length is 13 residues. V lost 3 bases and J 2 bases, leaving 7 bases between the germline ends. Germline-derived CDR1 and CDR2 are MNHNS and SASEGT. The CDR3 nucleotides read TGTGCCAGCAGTGAGCTGGGGAACTATGGCTACACCTTC. Protein: CASSELGNYGYTF.

This chain uses TRBV2 with TRBJ2-7, with unresolved D. V lost 6 bases, J lost 6 bases, and 18 bases lay in between. This CDR3 spans 14 amino acids. Germline CDR1 SNHLY, CDR2 FYNNEI. The CDR3 nucleotides read TGTGCCAGCAGCACTATGAAAGGCCAGGCCGAGCAGTACTTC. Translation: CASSTMKGQAEQYF.

The CDR3 DNA sequence: TGTGCCAGCAGCTTGCTAGGACAGGGCGGAAATTCACCCCTCCACTTT. This codes for CASSLLGQGGNSPLHF. V usage is TRBV5-6 and J usage is TRBJ1-6; the match to TRBD1 covers 8 bases. The CDR3 runs 16 residues. Germline assignment: CDR1 SGHDT and CDR2 YYEEEE. The V and J ends lost 1 base and 7 bases, in that order; junction bases with no gene match: 7.

V usage is TRBV29-1 and J usage is TRBJ1-5; TRBD1 matches 8 bases. J gave up 4 bases and V 4 bases, and 6 bases lay outside the gene matches. Germline assignment: CDR1 SQVTM and CDR2 ANQGSEA. The CDR3 has 14 residues. CDR3: CSVAGQGANQPQHF. CDR3 nucleotide sequence: TGCAGCGTTGCGGGGCAGGGGGCGAATCAGCCCCAGCATTTT.

This rearrangement joins TRBV19 to TRBJ2-3; 12 positions match TRBD2. From germline, CDR1 is LNHDA and CDR2 SQIVND (reference sequence). J gave up 4 bases and V 6 bases, and 23 bases lay outside the gene matches. The CDR3 runs 21 residues. The CDR3 bases are TGTGCCAGTAGACCTCTTAGGGGCAACGAGCGGTCTAGCGGGGGGGCAGATACGCAGTATTTT. Amino acids: CASRPLRGNERSSGGADTQYF.

The chain is built from TRBV30 and TRBJ1-2; D unresolved. In germline, CDR1 is GTSNPN, CDR2 SVGIG (reference sequence). Between the trimmed V and J ends, which lost 5 bases and 6 bases, there was a span of 10 bases. The CDR3 covers 11 residues. The DNA for the CDR3 is TGTGCCTGGGGCCTGTTGAATGGCTACACCTTC. This sequence encodes CAWGLLNGYTF.

The chain recombines TRBV6-5 with TRBJ2-7, with 7 nucleotides matching TRBD1. V dropped 0 bases and J dropped 3; count of bases not matched to a gene: 2. The CDR3 extends over 14 amino acids. The V gene's germline CDR1 is MNHEY and CDR2 SVGAGI. CDR3 coding DNA: TGTGCCAGCAGTTACTCGAGACAGGGCTACGAGCAGTACTTC. It translates to CASSYSRQGYEQYF.

The chain uses TRBV6-5 and TRBJ1-1; possible D gene TRBD1, 5 bases. Germline assignment: CDR1 MNHEY and CDR2 SVGAGI. The CDR3 totals 14 residues. Trimming removed 7 bases at V and 4 bases at J, with 16 bases between. The CDR3 DNA reads TGTGCCAGCACTCCCCCGGGACTTACCACTGAAGCTTTCTTT. This sequence encodes CASTPPGLTTEAFF.

This clone was picked up a small number of times. The chain employs TRBV6-6 and TRBJ1-5; D gene unclear. The germline gives CDR1 MNHNY, CDR2 SVGAGI (reference sequence). This CDR3 has 16 amino acids. Trimming cost V 6 bases and J 4 bases, with 19 bases left between them. This CDR3 reads CASRSAYWPDNQPQHF. In DNA, the CDR3 is TGTGCCAGCAGGTCCGCGTACTGGCCTGATAATCAGCCCCAGCATTTT.

The chain recombines TRBV15 with TRBJ2-3; weak D call: TRBD1 (5 bases). V was shortened by 3 bases and J by 4 bases, with 23 bases between the two germline ends. Per the germline V gene, CDR1 is LNHNV and CDR2 is YYDKDF (reference sequence). This CDR3 spans 18 amino acids. Here the CDR3 reads CATSREKGVRYSADTQYF. In DNA form, the CDR3 reads TGTGCCACCAGCAGGGAAAAAGGGGTCCGGTACTCAGCAGATACGCAGTATTTT.

The V and J genes are TRBV4-2 and TRBJ2-7, with unresolved D. Trimming took off 3 bases at V and 5 bases at J, with 14 bases between the two ends. The CDR3 is 14 amino acids. Germline CDR1 and CDR2: LGHNA and YNFKEQ. CDR3: CASSHSTPTDEQYF. DNA of the CDR3: TGTGCCAGCAGCCATTCCACTCCCACCGACGAGCAGTACTTC.

A single count supports this clone. This chain links TRBV30 with TRBJ1-6; 9 positions match TRBD1. Germline CDR1 reads GTSNPN; CDR2 reads SVGIG (reference sequence). With 1 base clipped from V and 9 bases from J, the junction kept 10 bases outside the gene matches. The CDR3 consists of 16 residues. The CDR3 spells CAWSGPGDRDRSPLHF. The CDR3 DNA reads TGTGCCTGGAGTGGACCGGGGGACAGGGATCGTTCACCCCTCCACTTT.

This clone has a handful of counts. The gene calls are TRBV18 and TRBJ1-6; no firm D call. The V gene lost 2 bases and the J gene lost 7 bases, with 9 bases spanning the gap. CDR3 size: 14 residues. Looked up from germline, CDR1 is KGHSH and CDR2 is LQKENI. Here the CDR3 reads CASSPGEQNSPLHF. CDR3 DNA sequence: TGTGCCAGCTCACCAGGGGAACAAAATTCACCCCTCCACTTT.

This clone was observed a handful of times. The identical CDR3 is also encoded by other nucleotide sequences in the sample. This chain connects TRBV30 to TRBJ2-5; 8 bases are shared with TRBD2. This CDR3 spans 14 amino acids. The germline V gene has CDR1 GTSNPN and CDR2 SVGIG (reference sequence). J gave up 5 bases and V 2 bases, and 7 bases lay outside the gene matches. CDR3 sequence (DNA): TGTGCCTGGAGTTCGGGAGGGGCGGGGGAGACCCAGTACTTC. It codes for CAWSSGGAGETQYF.

The chain joins TRBV10-3 to TRBJ2-5; 8 bases line up with TRBD2. Trimming at V came to 4 bases and at J to 0 bases, leaving 4 bases not matched to a gene. There are 15 residues in the CDR3. Germline assignment: CDR1 ENHRY and CDR2 SYGVKD. The CDR3 sequence: CAISVAAGDQETQYF. The DNA of the CDR3 is TGTGCCATCAGTGTAGCAGCGGGAGACCAAGAGACCCAGTACTTC.

The chain recombines TRBV27 with TRBJ1-2; D is possibly TRBD1 (6 bases). This CDR3 spans 16 amino acids. With 5 bases removed from V and 4 bases from J, the gap between germline ends came to 20 bases. The V gene's germline CDR1 is MNHEY and CDR2 SMNVEV (reference sequence). The CDR3 coding sequence is TGTGCCAGCAGTACGATTTATTTAGGACAGCCCTATGGCTACACCTTC. Amino acid sequence: CASSTIYLGQPYGYTF.